This T cell receptor (beta chain) derives from a study of blood T cell repertoires in COVID-19. Methods used by the authors: Nucleated cell counts were estimated from reference gene primer amplification. Measured with immunoSEQ multiplex PCR; TCRdb has only the in-frame clones, and not every one. V and J calls plus clone size are reproduced from that table; the DNA served to infer D and trimming. Among around 60,000 clones listed, 90% were seen once. The source of this sequence is a man between 60 and 75 years old with acute or convalescent COVID-19. Material for sequencing was peripheral blood.

The CDR3 coding sequence is TGTGCCTGGAGTAGGCAGGTCTCAGGCACAGATACGCAGTATTTT. The encoded protein is CAWSRQVSGTDTQYF. The chain uses TRBV30 and TRBJ2-3; D call uncertain. V dropped 2 bases and J dropped 1 base, with 13 bases sitting between them. The CDR3 consists of 15 residues. Germline assignment: CDR1 GTSNPN and CDR2 SVGIG (reference sequence).